These 12 T cell receptor beta chains were all obtained from the same sample, sequenced in a study of blood T cells in healthy people across ages. Next came a second PCR, run for about 7 to 12 cycles, which used a sample-barcoded 5' primer along with a J-beta primer mix. TCRdb ran MiXCR on the 5' RACE reads and lists one entry per CDR3 protein. Of more than 900,000 distinct CDR3 sequences listed, around 27% are singletons. This sample was shared with a second study, whose subject was T cells of mothers and their children.

The sequenced sample was blood. The receptors here all came from a girl aged 2-9 years in good health.

This clonotype has ten or more counts. The chain employs TRBV21-1 and TRBJ2-1. TRBV21-1 is an annotated pseudogene. The CDR3 spans 10 residues. As DNA, the CDR3 is TGTGCCACGATCTCCACGGGGCAGTTCTTC. Encoded protein: CATISTGQFF.

This clonotype was detected only a few times. The J gene is TRBJ2-1, the V gene TRBV6-2 or TRBV6-3; TRBD2 matches 8 bases. Germline lookup yields CDR1 MNHEY and CDR2 SVGEGT. The CDR3 has 14 amino acids. After removal of 5 bases from V and 3 bases from J, the junction contained 3 bases not matched to a gene. The CDR3 bases are TGTGCCAGCAGTCCTAGCGGGCTCTACAATGAGCAGTTCTTC. Its translation is CASSPSGLYNEQFF.

V is TRBV3-1 and J is TRBJ2-5; 10 nucleotides line up with TRBD2. The J call may be in error: the DNA end matches TRBJ2-7 better. Per the germline V gene, CDR1 is LGHDT and CDR2 is YNNKEL (reference sequence). The CDR3 spans 14 residues. CDR3 in amino acids: CASSQTSGTHEQYF. The CDR3 region has the DNA TGTGCCAGCAGCCAAACTAGCGGGACACACGAGCAGTACTTC.

J is TRBJ1-1 and V is TRBV29-1, with 10 bases aligning to TRBD1. V lost 6 bases to trimming and J lost 0 bases; unmatched junction nucleotides: 1. Germline V gene sequence: CDR1 SQVTM, CDR2 ANQGSEA. The CDR3 totals 13 residues. The DNA for the CDR3 is TGCAGCGTGGGACAGGGGTTGAACACTGAAGCTTTCTTT. This translates into CSVGQGLNTEAFF. The full variable domain, with the rest looked up from reference TRBV29-1 and TRBJ1-1, is SAVISQKPSRDICQRGTSLTIQCQVDSQVTMMFWYRQQPGQSLTLIATANQGSEATYESGFVIDKFPISRPNLTFSTLTVSNMSPEDSSIYLCSVGQGLNTEAFFGQGTRLTVV.

This clonotype was picked up a small number of times. This CDR3 reads CASSSQLGNQPQHF. For the CDR3, the DNA is TGTGCCAGCAGCTCCCAATTGGGCAATCAGCCCCAGCATTTT. The chain recombines TRBV7-2 with TRBJ1-5; D gene ambiguous. In germline, CDR1 is SGHTA, CDR2 FQGNSA. This CDR3 region has 14 residues. Trimming pared 4 bases from V and 2 bases from J, leaving 9 bases between.

This clonotype was counted between two and nine times. J is TRBJ2-3 and V is TRBV6-1, with no clear D. The CDR3 spans 14 residues. The V end lost 7 bases, the J end lost 1 base, and 12 bases lay between the germline ends. Germline V gene data show CDR1 as MNHNS and CDR2 as SASEGT. CDR3 region: CASIPPQGTDTQYF. CDR3 nucleotide sequence: TGTGCCAGCATCCCGCCGCAGGGCACAGATACGCAGTATTTT.

V is TRBV28 and J is TRBJ2-5; possible D gene TRBD1, 6 bases. Trimming cost V 3 bases and J 7 bases, with 24 bases left between them. Germline values: CDR1 MDHEN, CDR2 SYDVKM. CDR3 size: 17 residues. The CDR3 region has the DNA TGTGCCAGCAGTTTGTCGGGACACCTCCAGGAATGGGGGACCCAGTACTTC. Translated, it gives CASSLSGHLQEWGTQYF.

This clonotype was detected many times. As DNA, the CDR3 is TGTGCCAGCAGTTTTGCGGGGCAAGAGACCCAGTACTTC. It codes for CASSFAGQETQYF. The chain joins TRBV28 to TRBJ2-5, with a weak D call TRBD2 (6 bases). CDR1 and CDR2 (germline): MDHEN, SYDVKM. Trimming removed 3 bases from V and 2 bases from J, with 7 bases in between. The CDR3 covers 13 residues.

The genes are TRBV7-2 and TRBJ2-2; maybe TRBD2 (5 bases). CDR1 is SGHTA, CDR2 FQGNSA, per germline. CDR3 length equals 15 residues. V gave up 5 bases and J gave up 4 bases, with 14 bases separating them. The CDR3 DNA is TGTGCCAGCAGCCCCGTAAGCGGATCCACCGGGGAGCTGTTTTTT. Its protein is CASSPVSGSTGELFF. Using reference TRBV7-2 and TRBJ2-2 for the parts outside the CDR3, the full variable domain is GAGVSQSPSNKVTEKGKDVELRCDPISGHTALYWYRQSLGQGLEFLIYFQGNSAPDKSGLPSDRFSAERTGGSVSTLTIQRTQQEDSAVYLCASSPVSGSTGELFFGEGSRLTVL.

The chain employs TRBV12-3 or TRBV12-4 and TRBJ1-2; D remains unclear. Trimming stripped 7 bases from V and 7 bases from J, with 25 bases between. This CDR3 is 16 amino acids long. CDR3 sequence reads: CASTHQGRTSPFGYTF. CDR3 in DNA: TGTGCCAGCACCCACCAAGGACGAACTTCCCCATTTGGCTACACCTTC.

This clonotype showed up just a few times. The chain joins TRBV4-3 to TRBJ1-3, with D possibly being TRBD1 (5 bases). This CDR3 is built from 17 residues. The germline gives CDR1 LGHNA, CDR2 YSLEER. Trimming shortened V by 0 bases and J by 0 bases, and 12 bases separated the two germline ends. CDR3: CASSQETTATSGNTIYF. The CDR3 bases are TGCGCCAGCAGCCAAGAAACGACAGCAACCTCTGGAAACACCATATATTTT.

Only a few counts were recorded for this clonotype. The chain joins TRBV4-1 to TRBJ2-3, with 8 bases aligning to TRBD1. Germline V gene data show CDR1 as MGHRA and CDR2 as YSYEKL. V was pared by 4 bases and J by 4 bases, with 22 bases of the junction left unmatched. The length of the CDR3 is 20 residues. CDR3 sequence reads: CASSRPKFSTIADRADTQYF. DNA for the CDR3: TGCGCCAGCAGCCGTCCCAAATTTTCGACTATCGCGGACAGGGCAGATACGCAGTATTTT.